The clone carrying this T cell receptor beta chain was counted ten times or more. The antigen is undetermined. The source of the sample is a study of blood T cells in healthy people across ages. A second about 6 to 11 cycle PCR used barcoded and J-beta primers. Each CDR3 protein is one row after TCRdb ran MiXCR on the 5' RACE reads. The sample holds hundreds of thousands of distinct CDR3 sequences; more than 45% are singletons and the top ten take around an eighth. Findings and limits, study-wide: In these data, TCR beta diversity tracked strongly with naive T cell percentage.

Each sample provided at least 5 micrograms of extracted total RNA. This CDR3 spans 17 amino acids. With 4 bases clipped from V and 2 bases from J, the junction kept 4 bases outside the gene matches. Sequencing was done on a sample of blood. This chain uses TRBV12-3 or TRBV12-4 with TRBJ2-3; TRBD2 agrees at 15 bases. The sequence derives from a woman of 80 years or more in good health. In DNA, the CDR3 is TGTGCCAGCAGTTCCGGACTAGCGGGGGGGTTCACAGATACGCAGTATTTT. Translating gives CASSSGLAGGFTDTQYF.